A selection of T cell receptor beta chains follows, all from one sample in a study of Graves' ophthalmopathy and Graves' hyperthyroidism. Each CDR3 protein is one row after TCRdb ran MiXCR on the multiplex PCR reads. There are 200,000 to 300,000 distinct CDR3 sequences in the sample; about 47% occur only once, and around half lies in the top ten. The sequenced sample was peripheral blood. These receptors were taken from an adult man with Graves' ophthalmopathy. CDR3s include the opening cysteine and the closing phenylalanine or tryptophan. D genes are given only for firm matches. Not every row has a clone size; where given, it reads once, few, many or a size class.

>TRBJ2-7|-|TRBV9|-
TGTGCCAGCAGCGCCGGGCTCGAGCAGTACTTC
CASSAGLEQYF
>TRBJ1-2|-|TRBV25-1|-
TGTGCCAGCAGTTTATCATTGACGGGGGGCTACACCTTC
CASSLSLTGGYTF
>TRBJ2-5|-|TRBV6-1|TRBD2
TGTGCCAGCAGTGTTACTAGCGAGGAGACCCAGTACTTC
CASSVTSEETQYF
>TRBJ1-2|few|TRBV7-9|TRBD1
TGTGCCAGCAGCCCAGCAGGGGGCGATGGCTACACCTTC
CASSPAGGDGYTF
>TRBJ1-1|-|TRBV24-1|-
TGTGCCACCAGTGATTTGGGACACCCGAACACTGAAGCTTTCTTT
CATSDLGHPNTEAFF
>TRBJ2-7|few|TRBV5-1|-
TGCGCCAGCAGCTTTGCCCAAGGTCCTTACGAGCAGTACTTC
CASSFAQGPYEQYF
>TRBJ2-2|-|TRBV24-1|-
TGTGCCACCAGTGATTCCGGGCGATCCACCGGGGAGCTGTTTTTT
CATSDSGRSTGELFF
>TRBJ2-6|-|TRBV29-1|-
TGCAGCGTATGGGATGGCTCTGGGGCCAACGTCCTGACTTTC
CSVWDGSGANVLTF
>TRBJ1-2|-|TRBV29-1|TRBD1
TGCAGCGTTGTGAGGGACAGGAACTATGGCTACACCTTC
CSVVRDRNYGYTF
>TRBJ2-7|many|TRBV7-9|-
TGTGCCAGCAGCCCCGGACTCACCTACGAGCAGTACTTC
CASSPGLTYEQYF
>TRBJ2-3|-|TRBV20-1|-
TGCAGTGGGCAAGTATACGATACGCAGTATTTT
CSGQVYDTQYF
>TRBJ2-7|few|TRBV7-2|-
TGTGCCAGCAGCCCAGCCACGGGGGAGTCCTACGAGCAGTACTTC
CASSPATGESYEQYF
>TRBJ1-2|many|TRBV29-1|-
TGCAGCGAACGGTCGGGGCGCACGGGGGGCTACACCTTC
CSERSGRTGGYTF
>TRBJ2-5|few|TRBV15|TRBD2
TGTGCCACCAGACATTGGCCGGGACTAGCGGGGGCAAAGCAAGAGACCCAGTACTTC
CATRHWPGLAGAKQETQYF
>TRBJ2-5|once|TRBV28|-
TGTGCCAGGAGAAAGGAGACCCAGTACTTC
CARRKETQYF
>TRBJ2-2|-|TRBV2|TRBD1
TGTGCCAGCAGAGAGGGACAGAAGAACACCGGGGAGCTGTTTTTT
CASREGQKNTGELFF
>TRBJ1-6|few|TRBV20-1|-
TGCAGTGCTAGAGATGGGGGTAGCCCCAATTCACCCCTCCACTTT
CSARDGGSPNSPLHF
>TRBJ1-1|-|TRBV5-6|-
TGTGCCAGCAGCTCTCAAGTGTTCACGAACACTGAAGCTTTCTTT
CASSSQVFTNTEAFF
>TRBJ2-2|-|TRBV7-9|-
TGTGCCAGCAGCTTAGTCCGGGAGCTGTTTTTT
CASSLVRELFF
>TRBJ1-1|once|TRBV5-5|-
TGTGCCAGCAGCAGATACCGCCAGGGGACTGAAGCTTTCTTT
CASSRYRQGTEAFF
>TRBJ2-7|-|TRBV19|TRBD2
TGTGCCAGTAGTATCCCCCTAGCGGGAGGAACCGAGCAGTACTTC
CASSIPLAGGTEQYF
>TRBJ1-2|once|TRBV15|-
TGTGCCACTACGGGACCGGATAACTATGGCTACACCTTC
CATTGPDNYGYTF
>TRBJ1-2|-|TRBV19|-
TGTGCCAGTAGTCTAGGAGACCCTAGCAACTATGGCTACACCTTC
CASSLGDPSNYGYTF
>TRBJ2-7|-|TRBV19|-
TGTGCCAGTAGGCAGACACCCCTTTCTTCCTACGAGCAGTACTTC
CASRQTPLSSYEQYF
>TRBJ2-7|-|TRBV14|TRBD2
TGTGCCAGCAGCCAGGGGCTAGCGGGATACGAGCAGTACTTC
CASSQGLAGYEQYF
>TRBJ2-5|few|TRBV2|TRBD2
TGTGCCAGCAGTCCCGGGGGGGGGTCTCGAGAGACCCAGTACTTC
CASSPGGGSRETQYF
>TRBJ1-2|few|TRBV6-5|TRBD1
TGTGCCAGCCGTAGTCCAGGGACAGGGGGCGGTGGCTACACCTTC
CASRSPGTGGGGYTF
>TRBJ2-2|-|TRBV9|-
TGTGCCAGCACCGTGGGGGGGAGGGGGACCGGGGAGCTGTTTTTT
CASTVGGRGTGELFF
>TRBJ1-5|-|TRBV5-8|TRBD1
TGTGCCAGCAGTTTTGGCGGGACAGATAGCAATCAGCCCCAGCATTTT
CASSFGGTDSNQPQHF
>TRBJ2-2|-|TRBV15|TRBD2
TGTGCCACCAGCAGCAATAGACTAGCGGGGAATACTAACACCGGGGAGCTGTTTTTT
CATSSNRLAGNTNTGELFF
>TRBJ1-2|-|TRBV25-1|-
TGTGCCAGCAGTCTAACATATCCACAACCTAACTATGGCTACACCTTC
CASSLTYPQPNYGYTF
>TRBJ2-5|many|TRBV7-2|-
TGTGCCAGCAGCCCTAGCTTCAGGGAGACCCAGTACTTC
CASSPSFRETQYF
>TRBJ1-2|-|TRBV7-3|-
TGTGCCAGCACCTTCGCCCCGGAGGCCCATGGCTACACCTTC
CASTFAPEAHGYTF
>TRBJ2-7|-|TRBV19|TRBD1
TGTGCCAGTAGTATTGGGTCAGGGGGCGCTTCGTGGGAGCAGTACTTC
CASSIGSGGASWEQYF
>TRBJ1-1|-|TRBV7-8|TRBD1
TGTGCCAGCAGCTTCGCCCCGGGACAGCATGAAGCTTTCTTT
CASSFAPGQHEAFF
>TRBJ1-6|-|TRBV5-4|TRBD1
TGTGCCAGCAGCTTCCCCGGGACAGGGGGGAATTCACCCCTCCACTTT
CASSFPGTGGNSPLHF
>TRBJ2-2|few|TRBV6-2/TRBV6-3|TRBD1
TGTGCCAGCAGTTATCCGGACAGGGGAGGGTTCAGCACCGGGGAGCTGTTTTTT
CASSYPDRGGFSTGELFF
>TRBJ1-1|-|TRBV9|-
TGTGCCAGCAGCGTAGTGGGACGTTTGAACACTGAAGCTTTCTTT
CASSVVGRLNTEAFF
>TRBJ2-7|many|TRBV29-1|TRBD2
TGCAGCGTTGGGGGACTAGCGGACAGTGGGCAGTACTTC
CSVGGLADSGQYF
>TRBJ1-1|-|TRBV20-1|-
TGCAGTGCTAGGCACCGGGGGGGAGAACGAGTTGAGGACACTGAAGCTTTCTTT
CSARHRGGERVEDTEAFF
>TRBJ1-5|many|TRBV7-8|-
TGTGCCAGCAGCTTAGTTCGGTATCAGCCCCAGCATTTT
CASSLVRYQPQHF
>TRBJ1-2|few|TRBV7-2|TRBD1
TGTGCCAGCAGCTTACCCAGGGGGGGCAGGGGCATATACACCTTC
CASSLPRGGRGIYTF